This T cell receptor beta chain derives from a study of blood T cell repertoires in COVID-19. About the study: From the United States, Italy and Spain came samples of acute and convalescent COVID-19. The cDNA or gDNA used as material had been derived from T cells, B-cell-depleted T cells, or PBMCs.

Germline V gene lookup returns CDR1 MGHRA and CDR2 YSYEKL. The CDR3 is 17 residues long. With 1 base removed from V and 3 bases from J, the gap between germline ends came to 19 bases. In its sample, this clone was seen a few times. In the source study's methods: Counts of nucleated cells, estimated from reference gene primer amplification, were obtained. Profiling relied on immunoSEQ multiplex PCR, and the TCRdb table lists in-frame clones only, not all of them. The V and J calls and the clone size are those of that table, but D and trimming were determined from the DNA. The sample includes roughly 25,000 clones, about 92% seen only once; the top ten take 2.5% to 3%.

Sequencing was done on a sample of peripheral blood. This sequence was found in a human donor in a cohort sampled during active COVID-19. The chain employs TRBV4-1 and TRBJ2-7; maybe TRBD1 (6 bases). The CDR3 region has the DNA TGCGCCAGCAGCCAAGGATCCCTCGGGACATCTGGCTACGAGCAGTACTTC. As protein: CASSQGSLGTSGYEQYF.